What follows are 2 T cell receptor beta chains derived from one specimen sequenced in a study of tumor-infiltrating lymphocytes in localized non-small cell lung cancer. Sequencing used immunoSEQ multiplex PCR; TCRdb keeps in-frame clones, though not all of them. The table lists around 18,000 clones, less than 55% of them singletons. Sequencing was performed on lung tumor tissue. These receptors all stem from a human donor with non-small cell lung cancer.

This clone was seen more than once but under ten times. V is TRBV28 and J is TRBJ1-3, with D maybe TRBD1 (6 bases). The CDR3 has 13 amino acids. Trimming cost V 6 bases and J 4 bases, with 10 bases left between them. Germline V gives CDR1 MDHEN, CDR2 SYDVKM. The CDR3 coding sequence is TGTGCCAGCAGGGTCACAGGGGGAAACACCATATATTTT. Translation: CASRVTGGNTIYF.

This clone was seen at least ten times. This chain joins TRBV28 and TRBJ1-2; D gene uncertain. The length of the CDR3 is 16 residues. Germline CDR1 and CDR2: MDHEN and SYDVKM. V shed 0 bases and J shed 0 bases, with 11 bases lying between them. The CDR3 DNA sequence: TGTGCCAGCAGTTTATGGAACGCGAAGGCTAACTATGGCTACACCTTC. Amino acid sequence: CASSLWNAKANYGYTF.